This TCR beta chain appears in the sequencing data of a study of blood T cell repertoires in COVID-19. Study-wide background: The United States, Italy and Spain were the sources of the acute and convalescent COVID-19 samples.

In the authors' workflow: Amplifying reference gene primers gave estimates of nucleated cell counts. Method: immunoSEQ multiplex PCR; TCRdb's copy keeps in-frame clones and lacks some. V and J calls and clone size follow that table, whereas D and trimming were derived from the DNA. Of roughly 290,000 clones detected, about nine tenths appear once; the ten largest clones hold around 1.7%. The specimen sequenced was PBMCs or T cells enriched from blood (not recorded which). This TCR came from a middle-aged woman who had recovered from COVID-19.

The CDR3 nucleotides are TGTGCCAGCAGTCCTACCCCGAGATCACCCCTCCACTTT. This codes for CASSPTPRSPLHF. V gene TRBV6-5 combines with J gene TRBJ1-6, with D unclear. The germline V gene has CDR1 MNHEY and CDR2 SVGAGI. V lost 5 bases and J 10 bases, leaving 12 bases between the germline ends. This CDR3 contains 13 residues.